The clone carrying this T cell receptor beta chain was observed many times. The time point is: longitudinal time-point 1 (baseline). The data belong to a study of neurological immune-mediated disorders. Trimming took off 3 bases at V and 2 bases at J, with 10 bases between the two ends. The CDR3 loop spans 14 amino acids. Germline V gene sequence: CDR1 SNHLY, CDR2 FYNNEI. TCRdb ran MiXCR on the 5' RACE reads and lists one entry per CDR3 protein. This table holds about 50,000 distinct CDR3 sequences, 9% to 10% found once. Sequencing was done on a sample of PBMCs. The genes are TRBV2 and TRBJ1-2, with D unclear. This clonotype was obtained from a woman between 40 and 55 years old in good health. Here the CDR3 reads CASSESRENYGYTF. The CDR3 DNA follows: TGTGCCAGCAGTGAGTCACGGGAAAACTATGGCTACACCTTC.